This TCR beta chain was identified during a study of memory CD4+ T cells and cytomegalovirus serostatus. The sort gate was single viable CD3+CD4+CD8-CD45RO+ cells for memory CD4+ T cells. CD4+ T cells were isolated by positive magnetic selection. This clone has just a few counts. V lost 5 bases and J lost 4, with 12 bases in between. CDR1 is MNHNS and CDR2 is SASEGT in the germline V gene. The CDR3 extends over 13 amino acids. Assay: immunoSEQ multiplex PCR; the TCRdb copy retains only in-frame clones and omits some. The profile shows tens of thousands of clones, 60% to 80% of them singletons. The receptor's source is an adult in good health and CMV-seronegative. Sequenced material: memory CD4+ T cells from blood. The gene calls are TRBV6-1 and TRBJ2-7, with no clear D. The CDR3 nucleotides read TGTGCCAGCAGTCCTGGACCTTTTTACGAGCAGTACTTC. As protein: CASSPGPFYEQYF.